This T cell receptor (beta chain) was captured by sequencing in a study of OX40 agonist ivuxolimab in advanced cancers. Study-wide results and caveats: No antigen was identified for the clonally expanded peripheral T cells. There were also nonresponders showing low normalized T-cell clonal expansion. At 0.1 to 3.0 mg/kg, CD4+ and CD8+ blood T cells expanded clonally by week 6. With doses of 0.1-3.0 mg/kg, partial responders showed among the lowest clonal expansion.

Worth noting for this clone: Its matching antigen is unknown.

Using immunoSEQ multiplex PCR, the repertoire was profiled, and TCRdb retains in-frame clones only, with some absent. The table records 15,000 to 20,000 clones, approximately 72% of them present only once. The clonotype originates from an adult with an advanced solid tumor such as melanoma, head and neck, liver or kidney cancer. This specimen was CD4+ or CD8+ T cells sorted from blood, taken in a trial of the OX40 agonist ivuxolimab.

CDR3 nucleotides: TGCAGCGTCCGGGTCGAGGGCAGCCCGTTCTACGAGCAGTACTTC. It specifies CSVRVEGSPFYEQYF. The chain carries TRBV29-1 and TRBJ2-7; D may be TRBD2 (5 bases). Trimming removed 6 bases at V and 3 bases at J, with 21 bases between. Germline V CDR1 and CDR2: SQVTM, ANQGSEA. This CDR3 spans 15 amino acids.